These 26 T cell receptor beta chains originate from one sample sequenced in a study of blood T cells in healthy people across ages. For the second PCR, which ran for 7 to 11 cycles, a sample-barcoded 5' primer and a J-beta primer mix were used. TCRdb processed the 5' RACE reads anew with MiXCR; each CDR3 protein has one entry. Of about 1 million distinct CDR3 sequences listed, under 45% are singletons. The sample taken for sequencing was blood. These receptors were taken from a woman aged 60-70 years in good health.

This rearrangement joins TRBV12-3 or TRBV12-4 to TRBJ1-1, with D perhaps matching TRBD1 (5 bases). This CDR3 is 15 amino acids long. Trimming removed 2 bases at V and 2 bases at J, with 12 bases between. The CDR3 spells CASSLISGHNTEAFF. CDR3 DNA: TGTGCCAGCAGTTTAATATCAGGGCACAACACTGAAGCTTTCTTT.

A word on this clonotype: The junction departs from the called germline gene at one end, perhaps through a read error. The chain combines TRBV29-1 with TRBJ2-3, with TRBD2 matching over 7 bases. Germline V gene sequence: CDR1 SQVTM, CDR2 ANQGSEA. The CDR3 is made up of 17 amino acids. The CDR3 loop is CSVDPTIAETSTDTRYF. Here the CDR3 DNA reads TGCAGCGTTGACCCGACTATAGCGGAGACTAGCACAGATACGCGGTATTTT.

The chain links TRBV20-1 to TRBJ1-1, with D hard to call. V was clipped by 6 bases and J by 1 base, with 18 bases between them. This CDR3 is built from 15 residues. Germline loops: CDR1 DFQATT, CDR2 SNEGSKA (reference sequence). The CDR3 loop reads CSARRLAGENTEAFF. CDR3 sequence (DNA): TGCAGTGCCCGCCGGTTAGCTGGGGAGAACACTGAAGCTTTCTTT.

The CDR3 DNA reads TGCAGCGTTGATCTGGGACTAGTTACAGATACGCAGTATTTT. It codes for CSVDLGLVTDTQYF. The chain uses TRBV29-1 and TRBJ2-3; 8 nucleotides line up with TRBD2. CDR1 is SQVTM and CDR2 is ANQGSEA in the germline V gene. The V and J ends lost 3 bases and 3 bases, in that order; junction bases with no gene match: 5. The length of the CDR3 is 14 residues.

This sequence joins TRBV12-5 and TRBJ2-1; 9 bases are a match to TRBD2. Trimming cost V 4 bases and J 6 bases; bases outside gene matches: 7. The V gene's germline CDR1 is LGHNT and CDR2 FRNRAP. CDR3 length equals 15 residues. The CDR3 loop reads CASGYPLAGPNEQFF. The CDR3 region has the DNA TGTGCTAGTGGTTACCCCCTAGCGGGGCCCAATGAGCAGTTCTTC.

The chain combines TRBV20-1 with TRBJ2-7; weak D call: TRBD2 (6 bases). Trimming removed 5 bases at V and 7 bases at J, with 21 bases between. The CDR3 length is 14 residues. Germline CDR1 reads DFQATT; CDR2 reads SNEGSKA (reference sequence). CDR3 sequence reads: CSAAPPQGGNEQYF. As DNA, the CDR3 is TGCAGTGCTGCCCCCCCCCAGGGCGGGAATGAGCAGTACTTC.

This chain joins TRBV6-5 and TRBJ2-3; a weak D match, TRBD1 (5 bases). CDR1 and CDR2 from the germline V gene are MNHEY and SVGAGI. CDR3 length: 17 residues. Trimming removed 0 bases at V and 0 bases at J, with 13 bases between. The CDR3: CASSYSSVQGSTDTQYF. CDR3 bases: TGTGCCAGCAGTTACTCTTCCGTCCAGGGCAGCACAGATACGCAGTATTTT.

For the CDR3, the DNA is TGTGCCAGCAGCCCCTACAAGAGCTCCTACGAGCAGTACTTC. As protein: CASSPYKSSYEQYF. The V and J genes are TRBV7-9 and TRBJ2-7; the D is unclear. Germline values: CDR1 SEHNR, CDR2 FQNEAQ (reference sequence). The length of the CDR3 is 14 residues. V lost 5 bases and J 0 bases, leaving 11 bases between the germline ends. Full variable domain (rest looked up from reference TRBV7-9 and TRBJ2-7): DTGVSQNPRHKITKRGQNVTFRCDPISEHNRLYWYRQTLGQGPEFLTYFQNEAQLEKSRLLSDRFSAERPKGSFSTLEIQRTEQGDSAMYLCASSPYKSSYEQYFGPGTRLTVT.

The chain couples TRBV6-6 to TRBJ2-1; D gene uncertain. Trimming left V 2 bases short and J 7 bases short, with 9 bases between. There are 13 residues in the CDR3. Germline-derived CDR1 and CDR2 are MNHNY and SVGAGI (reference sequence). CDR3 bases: TGTGCCAGCAGTTACGCGACTGGGAATGAGCAGTTCTTC. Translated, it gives CASSYATGNEQFF.

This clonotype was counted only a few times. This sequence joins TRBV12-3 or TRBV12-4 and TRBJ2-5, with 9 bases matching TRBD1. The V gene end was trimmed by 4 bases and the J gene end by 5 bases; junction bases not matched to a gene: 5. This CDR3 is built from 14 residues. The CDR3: CASSWGTGLETQYF. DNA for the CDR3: TGTGCCAGCAGTTGGGGGACAGGGTTGGAGACCCAGTACTTC.

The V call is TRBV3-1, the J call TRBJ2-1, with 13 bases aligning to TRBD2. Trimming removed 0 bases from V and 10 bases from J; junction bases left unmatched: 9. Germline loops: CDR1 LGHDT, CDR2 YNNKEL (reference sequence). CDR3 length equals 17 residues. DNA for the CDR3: TGTGCCAGCAGCCAAGAGGTACTAGCGGGAGGGGGGAAGGAGCAGTTCTTC. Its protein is CASSQEVLAGGGKEQFF.

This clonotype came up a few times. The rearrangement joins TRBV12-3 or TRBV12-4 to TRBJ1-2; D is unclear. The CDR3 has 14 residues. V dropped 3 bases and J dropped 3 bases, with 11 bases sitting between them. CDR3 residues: CASSFGELDYGYTF. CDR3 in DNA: TGTGCCAGCAGTTTCGGGGAATTGGACTATGGCTACACCTTC.

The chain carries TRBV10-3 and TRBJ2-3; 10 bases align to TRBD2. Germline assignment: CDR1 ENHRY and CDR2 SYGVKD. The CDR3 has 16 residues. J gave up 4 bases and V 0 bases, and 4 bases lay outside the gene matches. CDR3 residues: CAISESASGRPDTQYF. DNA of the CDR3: TGTGCCATCAGTGAGTCAGCTAGCGGGAGACCAGATACGCAGTATTTT.

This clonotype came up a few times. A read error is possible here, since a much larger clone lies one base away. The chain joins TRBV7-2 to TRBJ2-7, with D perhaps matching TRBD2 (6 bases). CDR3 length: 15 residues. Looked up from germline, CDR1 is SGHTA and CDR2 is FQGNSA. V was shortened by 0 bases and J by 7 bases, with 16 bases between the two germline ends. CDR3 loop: CASSLAGGRGNEQYF. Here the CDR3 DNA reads TGTGCCAGCAGCTTAGCGGGAGGACGGGGCAATGAGCAGTACTTC.

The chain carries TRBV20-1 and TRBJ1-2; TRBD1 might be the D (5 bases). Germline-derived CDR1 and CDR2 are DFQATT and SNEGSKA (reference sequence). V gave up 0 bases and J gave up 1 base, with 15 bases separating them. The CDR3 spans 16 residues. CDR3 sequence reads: CSARDLGQGFNYGYTF. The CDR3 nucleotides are TGCAGTGCTAGAGATCTCGGGCAGGGATTTAACTATGGCTACACCTTC.

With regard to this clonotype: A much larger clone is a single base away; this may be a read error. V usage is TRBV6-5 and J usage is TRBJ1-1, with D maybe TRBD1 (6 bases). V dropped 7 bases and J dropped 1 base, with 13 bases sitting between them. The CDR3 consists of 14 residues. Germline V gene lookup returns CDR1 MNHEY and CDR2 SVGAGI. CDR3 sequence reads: CASTPRTENTEAFF. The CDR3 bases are TGTGCCAGCACCCCTCGGACAGAGAACACTGAAGCTTTCTTT.

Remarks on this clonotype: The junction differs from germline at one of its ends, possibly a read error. Here the CDR3 reads CASSSGAGAPDAQYF. CDR3 in DNA: TGTGCCAGCAGCTCCGGGGCGGGAGCACCAGATGCGCAGTATTTT. V gene TRBV7-9 combines with J gene TRBJ2-3; TRBD2 matches 7 bases. Germline V gene sequence: CDR1 SEHNR, CDR2 FQNEAQ (reference sequence). This CDR3 is 15 amino acids long.

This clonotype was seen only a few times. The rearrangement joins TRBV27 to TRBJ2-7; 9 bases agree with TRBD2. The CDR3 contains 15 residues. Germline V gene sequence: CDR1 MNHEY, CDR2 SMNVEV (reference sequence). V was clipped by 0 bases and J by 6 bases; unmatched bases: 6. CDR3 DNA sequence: TGTGCCAGCAGTTTATCTTCGGGACTAGCTCGCGAGCAGTACTTC. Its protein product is CASSLSSGLAREQYF.

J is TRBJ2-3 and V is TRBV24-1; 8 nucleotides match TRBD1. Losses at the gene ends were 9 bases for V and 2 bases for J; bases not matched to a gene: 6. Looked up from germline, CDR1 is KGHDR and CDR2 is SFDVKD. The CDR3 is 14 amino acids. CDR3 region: CATEDRESTDTQYF. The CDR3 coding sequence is TGTGCCACCGAGGACAGGGAGTCCACAGATACGCAGTATTTT.

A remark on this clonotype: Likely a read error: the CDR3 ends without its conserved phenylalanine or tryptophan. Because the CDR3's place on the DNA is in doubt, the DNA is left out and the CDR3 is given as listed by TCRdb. CDR3 protein: CASSDKDRVVCCYSPLHY. This sequence joins TRBV12-3 or TRBV12-4 and TRBJ1-6; the table's D call, TRBD1, was not checked against the DNA. The CDR3 length is 18 residues, termini included.

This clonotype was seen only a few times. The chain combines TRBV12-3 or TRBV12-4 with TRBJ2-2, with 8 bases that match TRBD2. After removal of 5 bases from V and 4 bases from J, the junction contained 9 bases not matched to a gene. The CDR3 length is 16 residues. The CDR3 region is CASSPHRTSLTGELFF. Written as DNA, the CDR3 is TGTGCCAGCAGTCCACATAGGACTAGCCTCACCGGGGAGCTGTTTTTT.

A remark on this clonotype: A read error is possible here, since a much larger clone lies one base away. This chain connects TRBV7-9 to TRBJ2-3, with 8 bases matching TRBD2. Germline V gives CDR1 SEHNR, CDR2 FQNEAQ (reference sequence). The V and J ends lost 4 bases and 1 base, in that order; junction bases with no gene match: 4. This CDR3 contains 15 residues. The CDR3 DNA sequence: TGTGCCAGCAGCTGCGGACTAGCTGGCACAGATACGCAGTATTTT. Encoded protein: CASSCGLAGTDTQYF. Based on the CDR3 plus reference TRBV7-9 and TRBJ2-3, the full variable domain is DTGVSQNPRHKITKRGQNVTFRCDPISEHNRLYWYRQTLGQGPEFLTYFQNEAQLEKSRLLSDRFSAERPKGSFSTLEIQRTEQGDSAMYLCASSCGLAGTDTQYFGPGTRLTVL.

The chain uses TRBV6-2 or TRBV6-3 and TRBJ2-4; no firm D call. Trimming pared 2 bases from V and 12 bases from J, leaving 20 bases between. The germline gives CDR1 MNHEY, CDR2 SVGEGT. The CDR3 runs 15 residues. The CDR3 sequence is CASSYDGTWGTYQYF. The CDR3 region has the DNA TGTGCCAGCAGTTACGATGGAACCTGGGGTACTTATCAGTACTTC.

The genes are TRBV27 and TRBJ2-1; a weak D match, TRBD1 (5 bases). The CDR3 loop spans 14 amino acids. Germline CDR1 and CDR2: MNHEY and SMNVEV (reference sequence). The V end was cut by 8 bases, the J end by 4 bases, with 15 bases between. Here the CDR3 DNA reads TGTGCCAGCCGCCCCTCAGGGTTTTACAATGAGCAGTTCTTC. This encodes CASRPSGFYNEQFF.

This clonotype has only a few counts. Written as DNA, the CDR3 is TGCAGCGTCAACTCCGGGACAGCGTATGGCTACACCTTC. Translated: CSVNSGTAYGYTF. The chain has TRBV29-1 and TRBJ1-2; the match to TRBD1 covers 7 bases. CDR3 length: 13 amino acids. Trimming removed 6 bases from V and 5 bases from J; junction bases left unmatched: 9. Germline V gene lookup returns CDR1 SQVTM and CDR2 ANQGSEA.

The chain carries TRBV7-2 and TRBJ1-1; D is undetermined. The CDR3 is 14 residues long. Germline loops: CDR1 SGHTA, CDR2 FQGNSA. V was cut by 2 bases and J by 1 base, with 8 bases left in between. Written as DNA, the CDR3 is TGTGCCAGCAGCTTATTCGTTCCGAACACTGAAGCTTTCTTT. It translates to CASSLFVPNTEAFF.